These T cell receptor beta chains were read from a single sample in a study of blood T cell repertoires in COVID-19. TCRdb's table, derived via immunoSEQ multiplex PCR, lists solely in-frame clones and lacks some. The sample has tens of thousands of clones; roughly 90% are singletons. Sequenced input: peripheral blood. All receptors come from a man between 60 and 70 years old with active COVID-19. The CDR3 runs from the conserved cysteine through the conserved F or W. A D gene is named only where the DNA matches it firmly. Clone size, where shown, is once, few, many, or a class for clones that have expanded.

v_call: TRBV4-1; clone_size: -; d_call: -; j_call: TRBJ1-6; cdr3_nt: TGCGCCAGCAGCCTCACGGGCCTCTCAGGGTCACCCCTCCACTTT; cdr3_aa: CASSLTGLSGSPLHF
v_call: TRBV6-1; clone_size: few; d_call: -; j_call: TRBJ1-2; cdr3_nt: TGTGCCAGCAGTGCTAAGACTGCTGAACCTATCTATGGCTACACCTTC; cdr3_aa: CASSAKTAEPIYGYTF
v_call: TRBV6-2/TRBV6-3; clone_size: -; d_call: -; j_call: TRBJ1-5; cdr3_nt: TGTGCCAGCAGTGGACAGATTAGCAATCAGCCCCAGCATTTT; cdr3_aa: CASSGQISNQPQHF
v_call: TRBV2; clone_size: -; d_call: -; j_call: TRBJ2-7; cdr3_nt: TGTGCCAGCAAGGTCTGGGGCACCTCCTACGAGCAGTACTTC; cdr3_aa: CASKVWGTSYEQYF
v_call: TRBV2; clone_size: once; d_call: TRBD2; j_call: TRBJ2-1; cdr3_nt: TGTGCCAGCAGAGGACTAGCGGGACTTAACAATGAGCAGTTCTTC; cdr3_aa: CASRGLAGLNNEQFF
v_call: TRBV3-1/TRBV3-2; clone_size: -; d_call: TRBD2; j_call: TRBJ2-7; cdr3_nt: TGTGCCAGCAGCCAAGGGACTAGCGGGGGCTACGAGCAGTACTTC; cdr3_aa: CASSQGTSGGYEQYF
v_call: TRBV6-4; clone_size: -; d_call: TRBD1; j_call: TRBJ2-1; cdr3_nt: TGTGCCAGCAGCCTCCTACCGACAGGGTCGGGACATCGGCAGTTCTTC; cdr3_aa: CASSLLPTGSGHRQFF
v_call: TRBV4-1; clone_size: -; d_call: -; j_call: TRBJ2-7; cdr3_nt: TGCGCCAGCAGCCAAGATCCCGGGGGAGTTCTGAGGGAGCAGTACTTC; cdr3_aa: CASSQDPGGVLREQYF
v_call: TRBV5-1; clone_size: -; d_call: TRBD2; j_call: TRBJ2-5; cdr3_nt: TGCGCCAGCAGCCCCTTGGGCGGGAGACAAGAGACCCAGTACTTC; cdr3_aa: CASSPLGGRQETQYF
v_call: TRBV4-1; clone_size: -; d_call: -; j_call: TRBJ2-4; cdr3_nt: TGCGCCAGCAGCCAAGAAACGAGGGCGTTAGCCAAAAACATTCAGTACTTC; cdr3_aa: CASSQETRALAKNIQYF
v_call: TRBV3-1/TRBV3-2; clone_size: -; d_call: TRBD1; j_call: TRBJ1-1; cdr3_nt: TGTGCCAGCAGCCAAGAGAGTAGTTTGGGGACAGGCTTTCGGGAGACTGAAGCTTTCTTT; cdr3_aa: CASSQESSLGTGFRETEAFF
v_call: TRBV11-2; clone_size: -; d_call: -; j_call: TRBJ1-1; cdr3_nt: TGTGCCAGCAGCTTAGCGAGGGCTGTTAGTTCTGAAGCTTTCTTT; cdr3_aa: CASSLARAVSSEAFF
v_call: TRBV7-9; clone_size: -; d_call: -; j_call: TRBJ1-6; cdr3_nt: TGTGCCAGCAGCCCCAACAGGGATTCACCCCTCCACTTT; cdr3_aa: CASSPNRDSPLHF
v_call: TRBV4-1; clone_size: once; d_call: TRBD2; j_call: TRBJ2-1; cdr3_nt: TGCGCCAGCAGCCAAGTAACGGGAGGAGGTGAGCAGTTCTTC; cdr3_aa: CASSQVTGGGEQFF
v_call: TRBV12-5; clone_size: -; d_call: -; j_call: TRBJ1-3; cdr3_nt: TGTGCTAGTGGTTCTTTGTTATGGGGGCACCAATCTGGAAACACCATATATTTT; cdr3_aa: CASGSLLWGHQSGNTIYF
v_call: TRBV19; clone_size: -; d_call: TRBD1; j_call: TRBJ2-7; cdr3_nt: TGTGCCAGTAGTATGTACGGGACAGGGACCGAGCAGTACTTC; cdr3_aa: CASSMYGTGTEQYF
v_call: TRBV10-3; clone_size: few; d_call: TRBD2; j_call: TRBJ2-1; cdr3_nt: TGTGCCATCAGTGCGGGACTAGCGGGAGCTGGGGAGCAGTTCTTC; cdr3_aa: CAISAGLAGAGEQFF
v_call: TRBV10-1; clone_size: -; d_call: TRBD2; j_call: TRBJ2-3; cdr3_nt: TGCGCCAGCAGTGGGGATCTAGCGGGAGGCACAGATACGCAGTATTTT; cdr3_aa: CASSGDLAGGTDTQYF
v_call: TRBV5-1; clone_size: -; d_call: TRBD2; j_call: TRBJ2-5; cdr3_nt: TGCGCCAGCAAAGCTTGGGGAGTAGCGGGAGGACAAGAGACCCAGTACTTC; cdr3_aa: CASKAWGVAGGQETQYF
v_call: TRBV3-1/TRBV3-2; clone_size: -; d_call: -; j_call: TRBJ2-5; cdr3_nt: TGTGCCAGCAGCCCCTTCCAGGGGGAGACCCAGTACTTC; cdr3_aa: CASSPFQGETQYF
v_call: TRBV3-1/TRBV3-2; clone_size: -; d_call: -; j_call: TRBJ2-1; cdr3_nt: TGTGCCAGCAGCCCCACCCGGGACACCTACAATGAGCAGTTCTTC; cdr3_aa: CASSPTRDTYNEQFF
v_call: TRBV18; clone_size: -; d_call: -; j_call: TRBJ1-2; cdr3_nt: TGTGCCAGCTCACCAACAGGAAGACCCTATGGCTACACCTTC; cdr3_aa: CASSPTGRPYGYTF
v_call: TRBV9; clone_size: few; d_call: TRBD2; j_call: TRBJ2-7; cdr3_nt: TGTGCCAGCAGCGTACCCTCACTAGCGGGATGCGAGCAGTACTTC; cdr3_aa: CASSVPSLAGCEQYF
v_call: TRBV27; clone_size: -; d_call: TRBD1; j_call: TRBJ1-5; cdr3_nt: TGTGCCAGCAGTTTACAGGGGGCCGGTCAGCCCCAGCATTTT; cdr3_aa: CASSLQGAGQPQHF
v_call: TRBV7-3; clone_size: -; d_call: TRBD1; j_call: TRBJ2-7; cdr3_nt: TGTGCCAGCAGCTTAGACAGGGGGGACGAGCAGTACTTC; cdr3_aa: CASSLDRGDEQYF
v_call: TRBV9; clone_size: -; d_call: -; j_call: TRBJ1-2; cdr3_nt: TGTGCCAGCAGCGTAACCGGGGGAAAAGGTGGCTACACCTTC; cdr3_aa: CASSVTGGKGGYTF